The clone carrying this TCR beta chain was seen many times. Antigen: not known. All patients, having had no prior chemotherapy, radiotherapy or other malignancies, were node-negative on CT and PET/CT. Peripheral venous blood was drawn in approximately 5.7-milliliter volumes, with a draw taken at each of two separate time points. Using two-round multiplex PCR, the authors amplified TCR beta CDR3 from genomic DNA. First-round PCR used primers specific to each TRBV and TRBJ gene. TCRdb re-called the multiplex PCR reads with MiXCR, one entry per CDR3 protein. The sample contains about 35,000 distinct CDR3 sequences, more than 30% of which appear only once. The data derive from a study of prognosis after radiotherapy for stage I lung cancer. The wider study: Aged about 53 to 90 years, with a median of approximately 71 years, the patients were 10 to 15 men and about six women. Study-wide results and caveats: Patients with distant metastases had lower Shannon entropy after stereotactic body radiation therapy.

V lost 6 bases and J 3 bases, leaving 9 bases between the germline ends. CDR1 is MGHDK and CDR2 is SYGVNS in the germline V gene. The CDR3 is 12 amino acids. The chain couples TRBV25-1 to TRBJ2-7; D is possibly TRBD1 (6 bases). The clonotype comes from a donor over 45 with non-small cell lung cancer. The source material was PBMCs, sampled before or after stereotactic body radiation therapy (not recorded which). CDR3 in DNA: TGTGCCAGCAGCGGACAGTACTACGAGCAGTACTTC. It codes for CASSGQYYEQYF.